This TCR beta chain was sequenced during a study of OX40 agonist ivuxolimab in advanced cancers. Overall study: Three patients showed partial responses: one hepatocellular carcinoma and two cutaneous melanoma cases.

The sample holds one count of this clone. Germline CDR1 is SGHAT and CDR2 is FQNNGV. V dropped 2 bases and J dropped 1 base, with 8 bases sitting between them. CDR3 length: 14 residues. Data came from immunoSEQ multiplex PCR; TCRdb stores just in-frame clones and leaves some out. Among 70,000 to 95,000 clones listed, under 90% were seen once. This chain links TRBV11-2 with TRBJ1-1; TRBD1 might be the D (5 bases). The sequencing here drew on CD4+ or CD8+ T cells sorted from blood, taken in a trial of the OX40 agonist ivuxolimab. The receptor was isolated from an adult with an advanced solid tumor such as melanoma, head and neck, liver or kidney cancer. The DNA for the CDR3 is TGTGCCAGCAGCTTACAGCAGGGGAACACTGAAGCTTTCTTT. Translation gives CASSLQQGNTEAFF. Complete variable domain (other parts from reference TRBV11-2 and TRBJ1-1): EAGVAQSPRYKIIEKRQSVAFWCNPISGHATLYWYQQILGQGPKLLIQFQNNGVVDDSQLPKDRFSAERLKGVDSTLKIQPAKLEDSAVYLCASSLQQGNTEAFFGQGTRLTVV.